This TCR beta chain was identified in a study of cytomegalovirus exposure and HLA in healthy donors. General observations from the study: Later analysis placed DRB1 highest and HLA-C lowest in TCR association rates, which differed by HLA locus. Testing in vitro showed three CMV-associated chains specific for CMV antigens. Several of the most significant clusters appeared linked to common viral pathogens, based on a later analysis. Researchers counted 164 TCR beta chains as cytomegalovirus-associated.

CDR3 length: 16 amino acids. The germline gives CDR1 SGHTA, CDR2 FQGTGA. The junction had 4 bases not matched to a gene; V was cut back by 1 base and J by 4 bases. The PCR ran on 60 Vbeta and 13 Jbeta primers. Here immunoSEQ multiplex PCR was the method, and the copy in TCRdb shows in-frame clones only, minus some. Seen here are some 160,000 clones, roughly 79% observed once, and the top ten hold 1.5% to 2%. A word on this clone: Its antigen is unknown.

The sequence was obtained from a woman aged 25 to 39 in good health and CMV-seronegative. Sequenced input: PBMCs. The V call is TRBV7-3, the J call TRBJ2-1, with 10 bases lining up with TRBD2. CDR3 nucleotides: TGTGCCAGCAGCTTAATAGCGGGGGGCCAGTACAATGAGCAGTTCTTC. Amino acids: CASSLIAGGQYNEQFF.